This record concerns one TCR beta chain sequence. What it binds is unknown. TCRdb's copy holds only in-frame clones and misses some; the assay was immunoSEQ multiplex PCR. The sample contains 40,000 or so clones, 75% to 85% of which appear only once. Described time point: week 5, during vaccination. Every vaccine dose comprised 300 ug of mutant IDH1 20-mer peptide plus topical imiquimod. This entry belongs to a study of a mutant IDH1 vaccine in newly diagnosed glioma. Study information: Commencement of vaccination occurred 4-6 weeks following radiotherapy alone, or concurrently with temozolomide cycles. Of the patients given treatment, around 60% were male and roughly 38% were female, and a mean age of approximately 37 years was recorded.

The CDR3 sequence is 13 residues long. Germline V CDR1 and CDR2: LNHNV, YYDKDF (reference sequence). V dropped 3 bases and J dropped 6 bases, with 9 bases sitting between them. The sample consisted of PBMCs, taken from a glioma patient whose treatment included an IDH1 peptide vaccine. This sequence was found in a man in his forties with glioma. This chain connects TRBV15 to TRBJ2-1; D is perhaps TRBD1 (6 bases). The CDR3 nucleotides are TGTGCCACCAGCAGCACAGGGCGCAATGAGCAGTTCTTC. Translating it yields CATSSTGRNEQFF.